This TCR beta chain was observed in a study of molecular identifiers for immune sequencing clone quantification. Broader study findings: Single-cell amounts of spiked Jurkat TCR RNA were reportedly detectable among approximately 970,000 naive cells.

Germline CDR1 is MNHEY and CDR2 is SVGAGI. The CDR3 is 16 amino acids. J gave up 0 bases and V 6 bases, and 4 bases lay outside the gene matches. This clonotype was detected many times. The antigen is unknown. Bulk libraries came from a prior protocol with listed TCR primers. TCRdb recomputed calls from the PCR reads with MiXCR, one row per CDR3 protein. The table has some 88,000 distinct CDR3 sequences, roughly 23% seen once. The source material was naive CD8+ T cells from blood, with Jurkat cell RNA spiked in. Noted subset: FACS-sorted CD8+CD4-CCR7+CD45RA+ naive T cells. The genes are TRBV6-5 and TRBJ2-2; 10 bases fit TRBD1. This sequence originates from a human donor in good health. Some libraries in this study had Jurkat cell RNA spiked in. CDR3 sequence (DNA): TGTGCCAGCAGCCTTGGACAGGGGGCGAACACCGGGGAGCTGTTTTTT. Protein product: CASSLGQGANTGELFF.